These 30 T cell receptor beta chains were all obtained from the same sample, sequenced in a study of blood T cell repertoires in COVID-19. The method was immunoSEQ multiplex PCR; TCRdb's version includes in-frame clones alone and lacks a portion of them. There are about 180,000 clones in the sample; roughly four fifths occur only once, and more than 7.5% lies in the top ten. Sample: peripheral blood. All receptors derive from a woman in her 70s with COVID-19, enrolled during active disease.

CDR3 sequence: CASSTKQGLAGVCSYEQYF. CDR3 nucleotide sequence: TGTGCCAGCAGCACTAAGCAGGGACTAGCGGGTGTCTGTTCCTACGAGCAGTACTTC. This chain connects TRBV21-1 to TRBJ2-7; the table assigns TRBD2, which was not confirmed against the DNA. TRBV21-1 is noted as a pseudogene. CDR3 length equals 19 residues.

J is TRBJ2-1 and V is TRBV7-6; 12 bases line up with TRBD2. The junction had 3 bases not matched to a gene; V was cut back by 5 bases and J by 4 bases. The CDR3 has 15 residues. Germline CDR1 SGHVS, CDR2 FNYEAQ. CDR3 nucleotide sequence: TGTGCCAGCAGCCACGGACTAGCGGGATACAATGAGCAGTTCTTC. Protein product: CASSHGLAGYNEQFF.

This chain joins TRBV3-1 (or the pseudogene TRBV3-2) and TRBJ2-7; 8 nucleotides match TRBD2. Losses at the gene ends were 2 bases for V and 6 bases for J; bases not matched to a gene: 12. The CDR3 has 16 residues. From germline, CDR1 is LGHDT and CDR2 YNNKEL (reference sequence). CDR3 DNA: TGTGCCAGCAGCCAAAGCCGGACTAGCTTTCAAATCGAGCAGTACTTC. Translated, it gives CASSQSRTSFQIEQYF.

The table lists this clone with many counts. The chain links TRBV27 to TRBJ1-6; weak D call: TRBD1 (6 bases). Germline CDR1 MNHEY, CDR2 SMNVEV (reference sequence). Trimming pared 5 bases from V and 5 bases from J, leaving 10 bases between. This CDR3 has 14 amino acids. The CDR3 DNA follows: TGTGCCAGCAGTACAGGGCGCGATAATTCACCCCTCCACTTT. Residues: CASSTGRDNSPLHF.

This clone appeared once. This chain uses TRBV20-1 with TRBJ2-2; perhaps TRBD1 as D (6 bases). The CDR3 consists of 15 residues. V lost 3 bases, J lost 0 bases, and 11 bases lay in between. Germline V gene sequence: CDR1 DFQATT, CDR2 SNEGSKA (reference sequence). CDR3 protein: CSASPGTSNTGELFF. In DNA form, the CDR3 reads TGCAGTGCTAGTCCCGGGACATCGAACACCGGGGAGCTGTTTTTT.

To note about this clone: The sample holds other DNA sequences that translate to the same CDR3. CDR3 residues: CATSAGGSSYEQYF. DNA for the CDR3: TGTGCCACCAGTGCCGGAGGAAGCTCCTACGAGCAGTACTTC. The rearrangement links TRBV24-1 to TRBJ2-7; a possible D gene is TRBD2 (5 bases). The CDR3 has 14 amino acids. With 5 bases removed from V and 0 bases from J, the gap between germline ends came to 10 bases. The V gene's germline CDR1 is KGHDR and CDR2 SFDVKD.

This clone has more than one count but fewer than ten. This sequence joins TRBV6-1 and TRBJ2-1; TRBD1 aligns across 11 bases. Germline CDR1 reads MNHNS; CDR2 reads SASEGT. The CDR3 runs to 15 residues. With V trimmed by 2 bases and J by 12 bases, 9 bases remained unmatched. The CDR3 here is CASSEKRTGGLVQFF. In DNA, the CDR3 is TGTGCCAGCAGTGAAAAACGGACAGGGGGCCTGGTGCAGTTCTTC.

J is TRBJ2-1 and V is TRBV27; TRBD2 aligns across 11 bases. Trimming cost V 4 bases and J 15 bases; bases outside gene matches: 14. From germline, CDR1 is MNHEY and CDR2 SMNVEV (reference sequence). The CDR3 has 15 residues. The CDR3 spells CASSSDLLAGVPMFF. For the CDR3, the DNA is TGTGCCAGCAGTTCCGACCTACTAGCGGGAGTGCCAATGTTCTTC.

A few counts support this clone. The rearrangement links TRBV3-1 (or the pseudogene TRBV3-2) to TRBJ1-4, with TRBD1 identical over 8 bases. The junction had 5 bases not matched to a gene; V was cut back by 4 bases and J by 4 bases. The CDR3 length is 15 residues. The germline V gene encodes CDR1 LGHDT and CDR2 YNNKEL (reference sequence). The CDR3 bases are TGTGCCAGCAGCCTACGACAGGGGCATAATGAAAAACTGTTTTTT. It translates to CASSLRQGHNEKLFF.

This rearrangement joins TRBV28 to TRBJ1-2; a possible D gene is TRBD1 (5 bases). The CDR3 covers 15 residues. V was cut by 3 bases and J by 8 bases, with 19 bases left in between. Germline lookup yields CDR1 MDHEN and CDR2 SYDVKM. The CDR3 here is CASSFSGRETFGYTF. The CDR3 coding sequence is TGTGCCAGCAGTTTCTCGGGACGGGAGACGTTCGGCTACACCTTC.

Only a few counts were recorded for this clone. The chain joins TRBV14 to TRBJ1-2, with D possibly matching TRBD1 (5 bases). This CDR3 is 13 amino acids long. Germline V gene data show CDR1 as SGHDN and CDR2 as FVKESK. Trimming took 2 bases from V and 7 from J, leaving 11 bases between them. Here the CDR3 DNA reads TGTGCCAGCAGCCAACAGGGAATCAGTGGCTACACCTTC. Amino acid sequence: CASSQQGISGYTF.

CDR3 DNA sequence: TGTGCCAGTAGTCTCCGACTGGAGACCTACGAGCAGTACTTC. It encodes CASSLRLETYEQYF. The chain combines TRBV19 with TRBJ2-7; D call uncertain. Trimming took 5 bases from V and 2 from J, leaving 13 bases between them. The length of the CDR3 is 14 residues. Germline V gene data show CDR1 as LNHDA and CDR2 as SQIVND (reference sequence).

The chain carries TRBV24-1 and TRBJ2-3; the match to TRBD2 covers 10 bases. This CDR3 region has 16 residues. Germline V gene sequence: CDR1 KGHDR, CDR2 SFDVKD. V was clipped by 3 bases and J by 6 bases; unmatched bases: 8. CDR3 loop: CATSDPSGRAVDTQYF. CDR3 bases: TGTGCCACCAGTGATCCCAGCGGGAGGGCCGTGGATACGCAGTATTTT.

This rearrangement joins TRBV29-1 to TRBJ2-1; the match to TRBD2 covers 8 bases. CDR1 and CDR2 from the germline V gene are SQVTM and ANQGSEA. Trimming at V came to 6 bases and at J to 0 bases, leaving 4 bases not matched to a gene. The CDR3 contains 14 residues. The DNA of the CDR3 is TGCAGCGTAACCGGGACTAGCTCCTACAATGAGCAGTTCTTC. Its translation: CSVTGTSSYNEQFF.

CDR3 loop: CASSFLGGSYEQYF. CDR3 coding DNA: TGTGCCAGCAGCTTTTTAGGGGGCTCCTACGAGCAGTACTTC. The chain carries TRBV5-4 and TRBJ2-7; maybe TRBD1 (6 bases). The V gene's germline CDR1 is SGHNT and CDR2 YYREEE (reference sequence). The CDR3 loop spans 14 amino acids. Trimming left V 2 bases short and J 0 bases short, with 9 bases between. Based on the CDR3 plus reference TRBV5-4 and TRBJ2-7, the full variable domain is ETGVTQSPTHLIKTRGQQVTLRCSSQSGHNTVSWYQQALGQGPQFIFQYYREEENGRGNFPPRFSGLQFPNYSSELNVNALELDDSALYLCASSFLGGSYEQYFGPGTRLTVT.

The J gene is TRBJ2-1, the V gene TRBV11-2; no clear D. V lost 6 bases and J 4 bases, leaving 19 bases between the germline ends. This CDR3 region has 16 residues. Germline-derived CDR1 and CDR2 are SGHAT and FQNNGV. For the CDR3, the DNA is TGTGCCAGCAGTCCTCAGCTAACAGCCGGATACAATGAGCAGTTCTTC. Protein: CASSPQLTAGYNEQFF.

This clone occurred a few times. The CDR3 sequence is CASSPLAGVGNEQFF. The DNA for the CDR3 is TGTGCCAGCAGCCCACTAGCGGGAGTTGGGAATGAGCAGTTCTTC. The chain has TRBV6-2 or TRBV6-3 and TRBJ2-1; 11 bases are a match to TRBD2. CDR1 and CDR2 (germline): MNHEY, SVGEGT. The CDR3 has 15 residues. Trimming cost V 6 bases and J 7 bases; bases outside gene matches: 8.

The chain uses TRBV10-1 and TRBJ2-7, with D uncertain. The length of the CDR3 is 11 residues. The germline V and J ends were trimmed by 6 bases and 3 bases, with 6 bases remaining between them. Looked up from germline, CDR1 is WNHNN and CDR2 is SYGVQD (reference sequence). The CDR3 sequence: CASSPGYEQYF. The CDR3 nucleotides read TGCGCCAGCAGCCCCGGCTACGAGCAGTACTTC.

V and J are TRBV11-2 and TRBJ2-3, with D tentatively TRBD1 (6 bases). The CDR3 covers 15 residues. Trimming cost V 4 bases and J 3 bases, with 14 bases left between them. Per the germline V gene, CDR1 is SGHAT and CDR2 is FQNNGV. The CDR3 DNA reads TGTGCCAGCAGCTCAAATGGCAGGGGTACAGATACGCAGTATTTT. Translating gives CASSSNGRGTDTQYF.

In its sample, this clone was seen a few times. The V and J genes are TRBV5-1 and TRBJ2-2; 7 bases agree with TRBD1. The germline CDR1 and CDR2 sequences are SGHRS and YFSETQ. The V gene end was trimmed by 2 bases and the J gene end by 4 bases; junction bases not matched to a gene: 8. The CDR3 is 16 residues long. CDR3 DNA sequence: TGCGCCAGCAGCTTAGAGGGGGCGCAGGGCACCGGGGAGCTGTTTTTT. The encoded protein is CASSLEGAQGTGELFF.

The rearrangement uses TRBV19 and TRBJ2-3, with TRBD2 identical over 8 bases. The CDR3 extends over 16 amino acids. The junction had 7 bases not matched to a gene; V was cut back by 3 bases and J by 2 bases. Germline V gene data show CDR1 as LNHDA and CDR2 as SQIVND (reference sequence). The CDR3 here is CASSITSGLFTDTQYF. CDR3 sequence (DNA): TGTGCCAGTAGTATCACTAGCGGATTGTTCACAGATACGCAGTATTTT.

The chain couples TRBV6-5 to TRBJ2-7; 8 nucleotides match TRBD2. Unmatched junction bases numbered 5, after V lost 5 bases and J lost 2 bases. CDR3 length equals 14 residues. Germline values: CDR1 MNHEY, CDR2 SVGAGI. CDR3 sequence reads: CASSRTSLTYEQYF. Here the CDR3 DNA reads TGTGCCAGCAGTCGGACTAGCCTCACCTACGAGCAGTACTTC.

This chain uses TRBV2 with TRBJ2-1, with 11 nucleotides matching TRBD2. The CDR3 has 15 residues. Trimming cost V 4 bases and J 7 bases; bases outside gene matches: 6. Germline loops: CDR1 SNHLY, CDR2 FYNNEI. CDR3 DNA sequence: TGTGCCAGCAGTGCGCTAGCGGGAGGTTGGAATGAGCAGTTCTTC. Its protein is CASSALAGGWNEQFF.

The chain links TRBV6-2 or TRBV6-3 to TRBJ1-5; D not certain. Trimming stripped 2 bases from V and 2 bases from J, with 10 bases between. The CDR3 is made up of 15 amino acids. In germline, CDR1 is MNHEY, CDR2 SVGEGT. As DNA, the CDR3 is TGTGCCAGCAGTTACACAGCCCGCGGCAATCAGCCCCAGCATTTT. This encodes CASSYTARGNQPQHF.

This sequence joins TRBV10-1 and TRBJ2-3, with TRBD1 identical over 8 bases. Germline lookup yields CDR1 WNHNN and CDR2 SYGVQD (reference sequence). J lost 1 base, V lost 6 bases, and 0 bases had no gene match. The CDR3 is 13 amino acids. The DNA of the CDR3 is TGCGCCAGCAGGGGACAGGGCACAGATACGCAGTATTTT. It translates to CASRGQGTDTQYF.

The V call is TRBV7-7, the J call TRBJ2-5, with 9 bases that match TRBD2. CDR3 length: 16 residues. The germline gives CDR1 SSHAT, CDR2 FNYEAQ (reference sequence). Trimming cost V 5 bases and J 4 bases; bases outside gene matches: 11. CDR3 in DNA: TGTGCCAGCAGCCAGGGGGTAGCGGGGGCGGCAGAGACCCAGTACTTC. This sequence encodes CASSQGVAGAAETQYF.

The genes are TRBV6-2 or TRBV6-3 and TRBJ2-1; 11 bases map to TRBD2. The CDR3 consists of 15 residues. V shed 6 bases and J 2 bases; nucleotides not matched to a gene: 3. Germline V gives CDR1 MNHEY, CDR2 SVGEGT. The CDR3 sequence: CASSLLAGAYNEQFF. The CDR3 DNA reads as TGTGCCAGCAGCCTACTAGCGGGAGCCTACAATGAGCAGTTCTTC.

The CDR3 DNA reads as TGTGCCAGCAGCCGAACCCGTTCCGCGGGGGAGCTGTTTTTT. Its protein product is CASSRTRSAGELFF. J is TRBJ2-2 and V is TRBV11-2; no reliable D call. The CDR3 consists of 14 residues. Germline CDR1 reads SGHAT; CDR2 reads FQNNGV. The V end was cut by 5 bases, the J end by 8 bases, with 15 bases between.

This chain joins TRBV5-1 and TRBJ2-6, with D unclear. The CDR3 spans 16 residues. V gave up 8 bases and J gave up 0 bases, with 15 bases separating them. Germline values: CDR1 SGHRS, CDR2 YFSETQ. Here the CDR3 DNA reads TGCGCCAGTCTCCGGGTTCCAAGCTCTGGGGCCAACGTCCTGACTTTC. This codes for CASLRVPSSGANVLTF.

The chain combines TRBV7-9 with TRBJ2-2; TRBD2 might be the D (5 bases). The length of the CDR3 is 15 residues. Trimming removed 10 bases at V and 0 bases at J, with 15 bases between. The germline V gene encodes CDR1 SEHNR and CDR2 FQNEAQ (reference sequence). The CDR3 region is CATPRGESNTGELFF. Here the CDR3 DNA reads TGTGCCACTCCCCGGGGAGAGTCGAACACCGGGGAGCTGTTTTTT.